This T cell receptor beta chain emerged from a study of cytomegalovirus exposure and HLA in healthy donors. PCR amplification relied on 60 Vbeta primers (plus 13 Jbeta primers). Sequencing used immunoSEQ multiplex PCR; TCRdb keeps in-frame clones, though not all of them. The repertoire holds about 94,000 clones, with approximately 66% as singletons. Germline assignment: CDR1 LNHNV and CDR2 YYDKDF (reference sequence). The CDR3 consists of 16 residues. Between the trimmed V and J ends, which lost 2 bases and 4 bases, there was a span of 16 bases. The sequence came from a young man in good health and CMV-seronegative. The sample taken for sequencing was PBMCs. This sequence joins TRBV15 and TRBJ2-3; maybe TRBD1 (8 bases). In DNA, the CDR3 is TGTGCCACCAGCAGAACTGACAGGGGAGGGGCAGATACGCAGTATTTT. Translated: CATSRTDRGGADTQYF.